Following are 2 T cell receptor beta chains from one sample sequenced in a study of PD-1 blockade in classical Hodgkin lymphoma. Using immunoSEQ multiplex PCR, the repertoire was profiled, and TCRdb retains in-frame clones only, with some absent. The sample lists over 60,000 clones, more than 85% occurring once. The time point was: newly diagnosed, previously untreated cHL patient sample. Sequenced sample: peripheral blood mononuclear cells (PBMCs). The receptors were sampled from a human donor with classical Hodgkin lymphoma.

The chain joins TRBV18 to TRBJ2-7; either TRBD1 or TRBD2 may fit D (5 bases each). V was trimmed by 4 bases and J by 2 bases, leaving 15 bases between them. Germline assignment: CDR1 KGHSH and CDR2 LQKENI. The CDR3 is 15 residues long. The CDR3: CASSRPGTAPYEQYF. In DNA, the CDR3 is TGTGCCAGCTCACGTCCCGGGACGGCTCCCTACGAGCAGTACTTC.

The chain has TRBV10-3 and TRBJ1-1; tentatively, D is TRBD1 (6 bases). V lost 4 bases and J 0 bases, leaving 9 bases between the germline ends. The CDR3 totals 14 residues. In germline, CDR1 is ENHRY, CDR2 SYGVKD. For the CDR3, the DNA is TGTGCCATCAGTGCCGGGGGCATGAACACTGAAGCTTTCTTT. Translation: CAISAGGMNTEAFF.